These T cell receptor beta chains were read from a single sample in a study of T cells in Graves' hyperthyroidism and ophthalmopathy. TCRdb itself ran the multiplex PCR reads through MiXCR, one entry per CDR3 protein. This table has approximately 430,000 distinct CDR3 sequences, more than 15% appearing once. Material: blood. These receptors originate from a woman between 18 and 29 years old with Graves' hyperthyroidism. CDR3s include the opening cysteine and the closing phenylalanine or tryptophan. The D gene is left open where the match is weak. The size field is filled for only some rows; it gives once, few, many or a size class.

TRBV27	TRBJ2-1	NA	many	TGTGCCAGCAGTTTATTCGGCAGGCTCCCCTCCTACAATGAGCAGTTCTTC	CASSLFGRLPSYNEQFF
TRBV2	TRBJ2-1	NA	many	TGTGCCAGCAGTGAAGGACACTTCTCCTACAATGAGCAGTTCTTC	CASSEGHFSYNEQFF
TRBV3-1	TRBJ2-5	TRBD2	NA	TGTGCCAGCAGCCAGGCGGGGGTGTACCAAGAGATCCAGTACTTC	CASSQAGVYQEIQYF
TRBV7-8	TRBJ2-1	TRBD2	NA	TGTGCCAGCAGCCAACTAGCGGGGGAGCAGTTCTTC	CASSQLAGEQFF
TRBV6-6	TRBJ2-7	TRBD1	NA	TGTGCCAGCAGTTACTCGACAGGGGCTCCCTACGAGCAGTACTTC	CASSYSTGAPYEQYF
TRBV9	TRBJ2-1	TRBD2	NA	TGTGCCAGCAGCGTAGCTAGCGGCCACAATGAGCAGTTCTTC	CASSVASGHNEQFF
TRBV29-1	TRBJ1-3	NA	NA	TGCAGCGTGGTAACCGTCTCTGGAAACACCATATATTTT	CSVVTVSGNTIYF
TRBV5-1	TRBJ1-3	NA	NA	TGCGCCAGCAGCTTGGCCGTGTTCGGGACCGTGCCTGGAAACACCATATATTTT	CASSLAVFGTVPGNTIYF
TRBV11-2	TRBJ2-7	NA	NA	TGTGCCAGCAGCTTAATCCGCAGACCCTACGAGCAGTACTTC	CASSLIRRPYEQYF
TRBV18	TRBJ2-7	NA	NA	TGTGCCAGCTCCCTGAAAGCCGGGAGTGGGTTTTCCTACGAGCAGTACTTC	CASSLKAGSGFSYEQYF
TRBV12-3/TRBV12-4	TRBJ2-1	TRBD2	many	TGTGCCAGCAGCCCCCCCGGGGTGGCGGGAGCAAATGAGCAGTTCTTC	CASSPPGVAGANEQFF
TRBV28	TRBJ2-1	NA	many	TGTGCCAGCAGCCCTGTATTGGGGGAGCTATACAATGAGCAGTTCTTC	CASSPVLGELYNEQFF
TRBV28	TRBJ2-3	NA	many	TGTGCCAGCAGGTCCGGTGATGGAGATACGCAGTATTTT	CASRSGDGDTQYF